Below, 19 T cell receptor beta chains from the same sample are listed, as sequenced in a study of cytomegalovirus exposure and HLA in healthy donors. Amplification used 60 Vbeta primers and 13 Jbeta primers. The repertoire was sequenced with immunoSEQ multiplex PCR; TCRdb's copy has only in-frame clones and lacks some. There are about 150,000 clones in the sample; approximately 80% occur only once, and roughly 5.5% lies in the top ten. Sample: PBMCs. The receptor set was obtained from a woman aged 40 to 50 in good health and CMV-seropositive.

CDR3 residues: CASSPDSQETQYF. CDR3 sequence (DNA): TGTGCCAGCAGCCCCGACAGCCAAGAGACCCAGTACTTC. V gene TRBV2 combines with J gene TRBJ2-5; tentative D call: TRBD1 (5 bases). The germline V gene encodes CDR1 SNHLY and CDR2 FYNNEI. Trimming took 6 bases from V and 1 from J, leaving 9 bases between them. This CDR3 comprises 13 residues.

This chain joins TRBV7-9 and TRBJ2-5; TRBD1 agrees at 10 bases. Germline loops: CDR1 SEHNR, CDR2 FQNEAQ (reference sequence). V dropped 4 bases and J dropped 0; count of bases not matched to a gene: 5. The CDR3 has 16 amino acids. The CDR3 DNA follows: TGTGCCAGCAGCTATGTGGGACAGGGGTACCAAGAGACCCAGTACTTC. This encodes CASSYVGQGYQETQYF.

The V and J genes are TRBV5-1 and TRBJ2-7; 7 bases align to TRBD2. The V gene end was trimmed by 4 bases and the J gene end by 3 bases; junction bases not matched to a gene: 13. Looked up from germline, CDR1 is SGHRS and CDR2 is YFSETQ. This CDR3 contains 16 residues. The CDR3 coding sequence is TGCGCCAGCAGCGGTGGTGTTGGCGGGAGTGGCTACGAGCAGTACTTC. Translating it yields CASSGGVGGSGYEQYF.

V usage is TRBV28 and J usage is TRBJ2-7; TRBD2 agrees at 9 bases. V was clipped by 5 bases and J by 1 base; unmatched bases: 6. Germline CDR1 is MDHEN and CDR2 is SYDVKM. This CDR3 region has 15 residues. The CDR3 is CASSTRLAESYEQYF. The CDR3 DNA sequence: TGTGCCAGCAGTACGAGACTAGCGGAATCCTACGAGCAGTACTTC.

The chain is built from TRBV5-1 and TRBJ2-4; D might be TRBD2 (6 bases). The CDR3 is 17 amino acids. The germline gives CDR1 SGHRS, CDR2 YFSETQ. V shed 4 bases and J shed 5 bases, with 22 bases lying between them. The CDR3 protein is CASSHGPTRGVENIQYF. The CDR3 DNA reads TGCGCCAGCAGCCATGGACCGACACGCGGGGTAGAAAACATTCAGTACTTC.

This chain links TRBV19 with TRBJ2-1; 11 bases are a match to TRBD2. The J segment lost 4 bases and the V segment lost 8 bases, leaving 10 bases of the junction unmatched. This CDR3 has 16 residues. Germline V CDR1 and CDR2: LNHDA, SQIVND (reference sequence). The CDR3: CASSRTSGQTYNEQFF. As DNA, the CDR3 is TGTGCCAGTTCAAGGACTAGCGGGCAAACGTACAATGAGCAGTTCTTC.

The rearrangement joins TRBV28 to TRBJ2-7; the D gene is possibly TRBD2 (7 bases). The V gene's germline CDR1 is MDHEN and CDR2 SYDVKM. Trimming took 6 bases from V and 6 from J, leaving 15 bases between them. This CDR3 is built from 13 residues. CDR3 loop: CASRGGDWGEQYF. The CDR3 DNA reads TGTGCCAGCAGAGGGGGGGACTGGGGCGAGCAGTACTTC.

This clone qualifies as medium-sized. This chain uses TRBV5-6 with TRBJ1-4, with 8 bases matching TRBD1. This CDR3 region has 15 residues. Germline V gives CDR1 SGHDT, CDR2 YYEEEE. J lost 3 bases, V lost 4 bases, and 5 bases had no gene match. The CDR3 DNA sequence: TGTGCCAGCAGCGACCGGGACAGGCCTAATGAAAAACTGTTTTTT. It is translated as CASSDRDRPNEKLFF.

V gene TRBV10-3 combines with J gene TRBJ1-1; the match to TRBD1 covers 7 bases. CDR1 ENHRY and CDR2 SYGVKD come from the germline V gene. The CDR3 sequence is 13 residues long. The J segment lost 3 bases and the V segment lost 5 bases, leaving 3 bases of the junction unmatched. The CDR3 loop reads CAISSTGDTEAFF. The DNA of the CDR3 is TGTGCCATCAGTTCTACAGGGGACACTGAAGCTTTCTTT.

The chain is built from TRBV5-1 and TRBJ2-3, with a weak D call TRBD2 (8 bases). V was pared by 0 bases and J by 0 bases, with 20 bases between. The CDR3 sequence is 19 residues long. Germline CDR1 reads SGHRS; CDR2 reads YFSETQ. The DNA of the CDR3 is TGCGCCAGCAGCTTGGAGGGGGCCCGAGCGGGAGCTAGCACAGATACGCAGTATTTT. Amino acids: CASSLEGARAGASTDTQYF.

The CDR3 bases are TGTGCCAGCAGCTTAGGGGACAGGGGATTGTACACCTTC. Translated, it gives CASSLGDRGLYTF. The rearrangement joins TRBV7-9 to TRBJ1-2, with 10 bases lining up with TRBD1. Germline V gene data show CDR1 as SEHNR and CDR2 as FQNEAQ (reference sequence). Trimming removed 1 base from V and 11 bases from J; junction bases left unmatched: 4. CDR3 length: 13 residues.

This chain joins TRBV10-3 and TRBJ2-7; 9 positions match TRBD1. J was trimmed by 6 bases and V by 2 bases; bases with no gene match: 2. The CDR3 covers 13 residues. CDR1 is ENHRY, CDR2 SYGVKD, per germline. The CDR3 DNA sequence: TGTGCCATCAGTGAGAGGGGACAGGGCGAGCAGTACTTC. Protein: CAISERGQGEQYF.

The rearrangement links TRBV7-8 to TRBJ1-4, with a weak D call TRBD1 (6 bases). There are 16 residues in the CDR3. Trimming took off 5 bases at V and 4 bases at J, with 17 bases between the two ends. Per the germline V gene, CDR1 is SGHVS and CDR2 is FQNEAQ. The CDR3 DNA reads TGTGCCAGCAGCCTGCACCCGGGACACCTTAATGAAAAACTGTTTTTT. Its protein is CASSLHPGHLNEKLFF.

The chain uses TRBV19 and TRBJ2-7; 9 nucleotides match TRBD2. Per germline, CDR1 LNHDA and CDR2 SQIVND (reference sequence). The CDR3 runs 15 residues. V lost 3 bases and J lost 4; bases outside the gene matches: 7. CDR3 amino acids: CASSMLAGGLYEQYF. CDR3 nucleotide sequence: TGTGCCAGTAGTATGCTCGCGGGAGGGCTATACGAGCAGTACTTC.

The table lists this clone with a count of one. The V and J genes are TRBV30 and TRBJ2-7; TRBD2 matches at 12 bases. Germline CDR1 reads GTSNPN; CDR2 reads SVGIG (reference sequence). The CDR3 length is 14 residues. V was clipped by 4 bases and J by 4 bases; unmatched bases: 5. CDR3 nucleotides: TGTGCCTGGACTAGCGGGAGGGCTTCTTACGAGCAGTACTTC. This encodes CAWTSGRASYEQYF.

V usage is TRBV5-4 and J usage is TRBJ1-1; the match to TRBD1 covers 7 bases. V shed 4 bases and J 0 bases; nucleotides not matched to a gene: 12. There are 17 residues in the CDR3. Germline assignment: CDR1 SGHNT and CDR2 YYREEE (reference sequence). The CDR3 protein is CASSRGTAQRMNTEAFF. In DNA form, the CDR3 reads TGTGCCAGCAGCCGGGGGACAGCCCAGAGAATGAACACTGAAGCTTTCTTT.

The V call is TRBV28, the J call TRBJ1-1, with D perhaps TRBD1 (5 bases). Per the germline V gene, CDR1 is MDHEN and CDR2 is SYDVKM. The CDR3 runs 11 residues. With 8 bases removed from V and 4 bases from J, the gap between germline ends came to 8 bases. The CDR3 is CASGGSTEAFF. In nucleotides, the CDR3 is TGTGCCAGCGGGGGGAGCACTGAAGCTTTCTTT.

This clone is a singleton in its sample. The CDR3 sequence is CASSLQGPSSYNSPLHF. DNA for the CDR3: TGCGCCAGCAGCTTGCAGGGCCCGAGCTCCTATAATTCACCCCTCCACTTT. J is TRBJ1-6 and V is TRBV5-1; D may be TRBD1 (5 bases). The CDR3 covers 17 residues. With 1 base removed from V and 0 bases from J, the gap between germline ends came to 11 bases. Germline CDR1 and CDR2: SGHRS and YFSETQ.

This chain uses TRBV7-8 with TRBJ2-2; tentative D call: TRBD1 (5 bases). Trimming stripped 11 bases from V and 5 bases from J, with 15 bases between. Germline loops: CDR1 SGHVS, CDR2 FQNEAQ. The CDR3 is made up of 13 amino acids. The CDR3 here is CAVLGHSTGELFF. DNA of the CDR3: TGTGCCGTTCTGGGGCATTCGACCGGGGAGCTGTTTTTT. The full variable domain, rest sourced from reference TRBV7-8 and TRBJ2-2, is GAGVSQSPRYKVAKRGQDVALRCDPISGHVSLFWYQQALGQGPEFLTYFQNEAQLDKSGLPSDRFFAERPEGSVSTLKIQRTQQEDSAVYLCAVLGHSTGELFFGEGSRLTVL.